A selection of T cell receptor beta chains follows, all from one sample in a study of PD-1 blockade in classical Hodgkin lymphoma. Generated by immunoSEQ multiplex PCR, the TCRdb table keeps only in-frame clones and is missing some. The table has approximately 96,000 clones, about 92% seen once. Material: peripheral blood mononuclear cells (PBMCs), obtained before the fourth cycle of nivolumab. These receptor sequences come from a human donor with classical Hodgkin lymphoma. Both conserved end residues are part of each CDR3. Each record gives: CDR3 length, V gene, J gene, clone size, D gene, CDR3 DNA, CDR3 protein. A D gene is named only where the DNA matches it firmly. Clone size is not always given. Where it is, it says once, few, many or a class for expanded clones.

>14|TRBV28|TRBJ2-3|NA|NA
TGTGCCAGCAGTTTTTTCGCGGTCACAGATACGCAGTATTTT
CASSFFAVTDTQYF
>12|TRBV27|TRBJ2-3|NA|TRBD1
TGTGCCAGCAGTATGACAGGGGGCACGCAGTATTTT
CASSMTGGTQYF
>12|TRBV19|TRBJ2-5|NA|NA
TGTGCCAGTAGCCCGGTAGGGGAGACCCAGTACTTC
CASSPVGETQYF
>21|TRBV5-1|TRBJ2-1|NA|TRBD2
TGCGCCAGCAGCTTACCAGAAAGACTAGCGGGAGCCCCGGGGTCTTACAATGAGCAGTTCTTC
CASSLPERLAGAPGSYNEQFF
>16|TRBV27|TRBJ2-2|NA|NA
TGTGCCAGCAGTTTATCGGATGAGCCGAACACCGGGGAGCTGTTTTTT
CASSLSDEPNTGELFF
>15|TRBV5-1|TRBJ2-7|NA|TRBD2
TGCGCCAGCAGCTTGGGGCTAGCGGGGGTCTACGAGCAGTACTTC
CASSLGLAGVYEQYF
>15|TRBV6-4|TRBJ2-3|NA|TRBD2
TGTGCCAGCAGTCATAGCGGGAGAGGGACAGATACGCAGTATTTT
CASSHSGRGTDTQYF
>15|TRBV4-1|TRBJ2-5|NA|TRBD1
TGCGCCAGCAGCCAAGGAGGGACAGGGTGGGAGACCCAGTACTTC
CASSQGGTGWETQYF
>14|TRBV30|TRBJ1-4|NA|TRBD1
TGTGCCTGGAGCTTGGACAGGGACAATGAAAAACTGTTTTTT
CAWSLDRDNEKLFF
>14|TRBV25-1|TRBJ2-5|NA|NA
TGTGCCAGCAGTGAATCGCGGATTCAAGAGACCCAGTACTTC
CASSESRIQETQYF
>12|TRBV6-5|TRBJ2-3|NA|NA
TGTGCCAGCAGTCGGACCCGGGATACGCAGTATTTT
CASSRTRDTQYF
>13|TRBV18|TRBJ1-1|few|NA
TGTGCCAGCTCACCCGGGAGCCCCTTTGAAGCTTTCTTT
CASSPGSPFEAFF
>15|TRBV5-1|TRBJ2-3|NA|TRBD1
TGCGCCAGCAGCTCGGGACAGGGGGCGCAAGATACGCAGTATTTT
CASSSGQGAQDTQYF
>14|TRBV6-5|TRBJ2-7|NA|NA
TGTGCCAGCAGTTACTCGGAAGCCCCCTACGAGCAGTACTTC
CASSYSEAPYEQYF
>16|TRBV4-1|TRBJ2-3|NA|NA
TGCGCCAGCAGCCAGCTTACGGGAGCGAACACAGATACGCAGTATTTT
CASSQLTGANTDTQYF
>14|TRBV30|TRBJ1-6|NA|NA
TGTGCCTGGAATGCGAATTCCTATAATTCACCCCTCCACTTT
CAWNANSYNSPLHF